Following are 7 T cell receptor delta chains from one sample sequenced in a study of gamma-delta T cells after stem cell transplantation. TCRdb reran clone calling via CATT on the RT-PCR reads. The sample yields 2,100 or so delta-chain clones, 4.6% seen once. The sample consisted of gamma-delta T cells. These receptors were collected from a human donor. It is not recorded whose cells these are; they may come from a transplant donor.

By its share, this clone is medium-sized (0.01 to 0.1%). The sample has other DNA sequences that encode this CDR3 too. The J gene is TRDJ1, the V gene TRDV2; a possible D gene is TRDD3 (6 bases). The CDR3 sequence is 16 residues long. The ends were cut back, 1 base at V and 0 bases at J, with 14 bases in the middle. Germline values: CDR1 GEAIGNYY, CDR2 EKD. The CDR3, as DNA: TGTGCCTGTGACACTGTGGGGGCCCCGTACACCGATAAACTCATCTTT. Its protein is CACDTVGAPYTDKLIF.

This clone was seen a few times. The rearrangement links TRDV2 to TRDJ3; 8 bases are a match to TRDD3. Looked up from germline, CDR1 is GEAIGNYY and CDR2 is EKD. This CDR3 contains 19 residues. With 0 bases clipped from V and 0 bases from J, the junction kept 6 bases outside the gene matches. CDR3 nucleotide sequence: TGTGCCTGTGACACCCTCCTGGGGGAGAGCTCCTGGGACACCCGACAGATGTTTTTC. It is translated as CACDTLLGESSWDTRQMFF.

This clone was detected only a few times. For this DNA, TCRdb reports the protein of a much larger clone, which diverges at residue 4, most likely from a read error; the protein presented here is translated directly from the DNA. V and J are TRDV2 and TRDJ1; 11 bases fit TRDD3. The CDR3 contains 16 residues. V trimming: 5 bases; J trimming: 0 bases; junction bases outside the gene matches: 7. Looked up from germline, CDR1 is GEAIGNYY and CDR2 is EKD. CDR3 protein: CACGRLGDTNTDKLIF. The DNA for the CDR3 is TGTGCCTGTGGTCGCCTGGGGGATACCAACACCGATAAACTCATCTTT.

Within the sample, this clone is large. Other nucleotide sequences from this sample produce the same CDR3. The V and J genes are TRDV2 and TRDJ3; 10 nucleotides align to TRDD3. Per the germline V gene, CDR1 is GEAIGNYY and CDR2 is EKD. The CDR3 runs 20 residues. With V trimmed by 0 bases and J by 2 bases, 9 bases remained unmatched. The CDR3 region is CACDTLSGDTRAWDTRQMFF. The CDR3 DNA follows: TGTGCCTGTGACACCCTGTCGGGGGATACGCGAGCCTGGGACACCCGACAGATGTTTTTC.

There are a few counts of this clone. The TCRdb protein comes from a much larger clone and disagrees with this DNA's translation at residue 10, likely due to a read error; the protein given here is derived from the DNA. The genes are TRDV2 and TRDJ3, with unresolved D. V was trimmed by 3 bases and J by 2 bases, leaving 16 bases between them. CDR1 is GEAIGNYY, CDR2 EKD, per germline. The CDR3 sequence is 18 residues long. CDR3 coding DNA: TGTGCCTGTGACCCGGTCGCAGGAGACCCCTGGGACACCCGACAGATGTTTTTC. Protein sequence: CACDPVAGDPWDTRQMFF.

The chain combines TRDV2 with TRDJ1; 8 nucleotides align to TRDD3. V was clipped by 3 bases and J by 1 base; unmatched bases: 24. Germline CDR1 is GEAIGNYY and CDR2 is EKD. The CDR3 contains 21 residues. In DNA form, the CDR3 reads TGTGCCTGTGACCTTTTAAGATCTCGAGGACTGGGGGCCACCTCCACCGATAAACTCATCTTT. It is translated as CACDLLRSRGLGATSTDKLIF.

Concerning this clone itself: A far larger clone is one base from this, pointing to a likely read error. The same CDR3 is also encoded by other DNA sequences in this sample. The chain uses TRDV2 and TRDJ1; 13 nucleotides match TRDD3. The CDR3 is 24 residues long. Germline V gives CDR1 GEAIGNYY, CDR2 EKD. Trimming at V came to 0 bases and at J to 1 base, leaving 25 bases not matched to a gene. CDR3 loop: CACDTVFLRPTTGGYVGSTDKLIF. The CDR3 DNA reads TGTGCCTGTGACACCGTCTTCCTACGTCCTACTACTGGGGGATACGTGGGATCCACCGATAAACTCATCTTT.